This is a list of T cell receptor beta chains from one sample in a study of blood T cell repertoires in COVID-19. TCRdb's table, derived via immunoSEQ multiplex PCR, lists solely in-frame clones and lacks some. The table includes roughly 100,000 clones, over 75% detected once. The sequenced sample was peripheral blood. Receptor source: a human donor in a cohort sampled during active COVID-19. CDR3s leave out the opening cysteine and the closing phenylalanine or tryptophan. The order of the fields is V gene, J gene, CDR3 protein.

v_gene: TRBV10-3
j_gene: TRBJ2-7
CDR3aa: AISESASGGDEQY

v_gene: TRBV3-1/TRBV3-2
j_gene: TRBJ1-2
CDR3aa: ASSQDGGAQTTTYGYT

v_gene: TRBV9
j_gene: TRBJ1-1
CDR3aa: ASSVEGRGYTEAF

v_gene: TRBV10-3
j_gene: TRBJ2-3
CDR3aa: AIRTSGDDTQY

v_gene: TRBV9
j_gene: TRBJ2-2
CDR3aa: ASSAKGDSTGELF

v_gene: TRBV7-3
j_gene: TRBJ2-1
CDR3aa: ASSAGTGPYNEQF

v_gene: TRBV12-3/TRBV12-4
j_gene: TRBJ1-2
CDR3aa: ASSLSAGGYT

v_gene: TRBV6-2/TRBV6-3
j_gene: TRBJ2-1
CDR3aa: ASSYSGTSTRYNEQF

v_gene: TRBV7-2
j_gene: TRBJ2-2
CDR3aa: ASTPSSLAGVGELF

v_gene: TRBV19
j_gene: TRBJ1-1
CDR3aa: ASSFGGHTEAF

v_gene: TRBV9
j_gene: TRBJ1-1
CDR3aa: ASSVGVLGGATEAF

v_gene: TRBV20-1
j_gene: TRBJ2-5
CDR3aa: SASAGQETQY

v_gene: TRBV5-6
j_gene: TRBJ2-7
CDR3aa: ASSEGGAAQY

v_gene: TRBV6-1
j_gene: TRBJ2-2
CDR3aa: ASSEGTGDTGELF

v_gene: TRBV28
j_gene: TRBJ1-4
CDR3aa: ASRPYEGSNEKLF

v_gene: TRBV6-5
j_gene: TRBJ1-1
CDR3aa: ASSYEGQGYTEAF

v_gene: TRBV10-3
j_gene: TRBJ2-7
CDR3aa: AISEVQGSVQY

v_gene: TRBV7-2
j_gene: TRBJ2-1
CDR3aa: ASSYRDRDEQF

v_gene: TRBV6-2/TRBV6-3
j_gene: TRBJ2-3
CDR3aa: ASSYSNSISTDTQY

v_gene: TRBV15
j_gene: TRBJ1-3
CDR3aa: ATSTPTRGVTGNTIY

v_gene: TRBV27
j_gene: TRBJ2-2
CDR3aa: ASSLIGSYTGELF

v_gene: TRBV10-1
j_gene: TRBJ2-5
CDR3aa: ASSDLPQETQY

v_gene: TRBV7-2
j_gene: TRBJ2-7
CDR3aa: ASSASTGLYEQY

v_gene: TRBV7-9
j_gene: TRBJ1-1
CDR3aa: ASSLGGPEAF

v_gene: TRBV12-2
j_gene: TRBJ2-7
CDR3aa: ASRLGGEGGNEQY

v_gene: TRBV2
j_gene: TRBJ2-1
CDR3aa: ASSVPRTRAYNEQF

v_gene: TRBV27
j_gene: TRBJ2-7
CDR3aa: ASRSLAGGEQY

v_gene: TRBV5-6
j_gene: TRBJ1-6
CDR3aa: ASSLSAVGSPLH

v_gene: TRBV5-1
j_gene: TRBJ2-3
CDR3aa: ASSFLAGTDTQY

v_gene: TRBV19
j_gene: TRBJ2-2
CDR3aa: ASRAHLEELF

v_gene: TRBV30
j_gene: TRBJ2-1
CDR3aa: GWRGYNEQF

v_gene: TRBV27
j_gene: TRBJ1-2
CDR3aa: ASSRIDRGLSGYT

v_gene: TRBV27
j_gene: TRBJ2-2
CDR3aa: ASSFMSSGELF

v_gene: TRBV10-2
j_gene: TRBJ1-6
CDR3aa: ATWTGHNSPLH

v_gene: TRBV25-1
j_gene: TRBJ2-5
CDR3aa: ATGYIIQGQETQY

v_gene: TRBV9
j_gene: TRBJ1-3
CDR3aa: ASSAGGSGNTIY

v_gene: TRBV29-1
j_gene: TRBJ2-3
CDR3aa: SVVAEAQY

v_gene: TRBV7-6
j_gene: TRBJ2-1
CDR3aa: ASSHRDRGNEQF

v_gene: TRBV13
j_gene: TRBJ2-5
CDR3aa: ASSLTGGETQY

v_gene: TRBV6-5
j_gene: TRBJ2-2
CDR3aa: ASRGGGEELF

v_gene: TRBV7-8
j_gene: TRBJ2-1
CDR3aa: ASSLAGRSSYNEQF

v_gene: TRBV6-6
j_gene: TRBJ2-2
CDR3aa: ASSYKGRGRTGELF

v_gene: TRBV4-1
j_gene: TRBJ2-1
CDR3aa: ASSKYGTSSYNEQF

v_gene: TRBV7-7
j_gene: TRBJ1-5
CDR3aa: ASSPGGDQPQH

v_gene: TRBV6-2/TRBV6-3
j_gene: TRBJ2-1
CDR3aa: ASSYSDNEQF

v_gene: TRBV3-1/TRBV3-2
j_gene: TRBJ2-2
CDR3aa: ASSPIVQAGELF

v_gene: TRBV2
j_gene: TRBJ1-5
CDR3aa: ASRETGNQPQH

v_gene: TRBV5-4
j_gene: TRBJ2-2
CDR3aa: ASSRQGRDTGELF

v_gene: TRBV7-3
j_gene: TRBJ2-7
CDR3aa: ASSFGTGDHEQY

v_gene: TRBV29-1
j_gene: TRBJ2-5
CDR3aa: SVAGGRLETQY